This record looks at one TCR beta chain sequence and its context. Its antigen remains unidentified. The isolated RNA, all of it, was reverse transcribed, so expressed TCRB transcripts were what got sequenced. The repertoire was sequenced with immunoSEQ multiplex PCR; TCRdb's copy has only in-frame clones and lacks some. The data show some 350,000 clones, 13% seen once. In germline, CDR1 is LNHDA, CDR2 SQIVND (reference sequence). The CDR3 consists of 17 residues. V was pared by 3 bases and J by 2 bases, with 10 bases of the junction left unmatched. This specimen comes from a study of beta chain features in type 1 diabetes. Study in general: Investigators examined 107,917,701 sorted cells across all samples. Study-wide results and caveats: When Type 1 diabetes patients were examined, their TCRB CDR3s proved moderately but significantly shorter in all four CD4+ subsets. Equally in patients and controls, shorter templates might have been favored by PCR. Cells with high TCR expression could be over-represented when cDNA is sequenced.

The specimen was naive CD4+ T cells from blood. The J gene is TRBJ1-2, the V gene TRBV19; 9 positions agree with TRBD1. The receptor comes from a woman aged 18-35 years with type 1 diabetes. The CDR3, as DNA: TGTGCCAGTAGTATCGGGACAGGGACGCTTGGGAACTATGGCTACACCTTC. Protein sequence: CASSIGTGTLGNYGYTF.